A single sample is the source of the 18 T cell receptor beta chains below, sequenced in a study of blood T cell repertoires in COVID-19. The data were produced by immunoSEQ multiplex PCR, yet TCRdb's version contains in-frame clones alone and is incomplete. The table has under 400,000 clones, 70% to 90% seen once. Input material: peripheral blood. All receptors derive from a woman under 40 with COVID-19, enrolled during active disease.

V gene TRBV6-5 combines with J gene TRBJ1-6; maybe TRBD1 (5 bases). This CDR3 spans 13 amino acids. V gave up 10 bases and J gave up 3 bases, with 10 bases separating them. Germline CDR1 and CDR2: MNHEY and SVGAGI. Here the CDR3 reads CAMGPGYNSPLHF. DNA of the CDR3: TGTGCCATGGGGCCGGGCTATAATTCACCCCTCCACTTT.

The chain is built from TRBV5-1 and TRBJ2-3; TRBD2 agrees at 12 bases. V was pared by 3 bases and J by 4 bases, with 6 bases of the junction left unmatched. Looked up from germline, CDR1 is SGHRS and CDR2 is YFSETQ. The length of the CDR3 is 16 residues. CDR3 in amino acids: CASSWETSGGSDTQYF. CDR3 coding DNA: TGCGCCAGCAGCTGGGAGACTAGCGGGGGCTCAGATACGCAGTATTTT.

The CDR3 DNA sequence: TGTGCCAGCTCACCAATCGGAGACGGGCAAGAGACCCAGTACTTC. It is translated as CASSPIGDGQETQYF. The chain employs TRBV18 and TRBJ2-5; unclear D gene. The germline V and J ends were trimmed by 2 bases and 2 bases, with 12 bases remaining between them. CDR1 and CDR2 from the germline V gene are KGHSH and LQKENI. The CDR3 consists of 15 residues.

V is TRBV9 and J is TRBJ1-2; D is undetermined. CDR1 is SGDLS and CDR2 is YYNGEE in the germline V gene. Trimming took off 0 bases at V and 2 bases at J, with 11 bases between the two ends. The CDR3 consists of 15 residues. CDR3 amino acids: CASSVDPLQNYGYTF. CDR3 DNA: TGTGCCAGCAGCGTAGACCCCCTTCAGAACTATGGCTACACCTTC.

This clone was seen a few times. This chain links TRBV7-9 with TRBJ2-6; weak D call: TRBD2 (5 bases). Germline CDR1 and CDR2: SEHNR and FQNEAQ (reference sequence). This CDR3 has 18 amino acids. V lost 4 bases and J 0 bases, leaving 16 bases between the germline ends. CDR3 amino acids: CASSSILEANSGANVLTF. In nucleotides, the CDR3 is TGTGCCAGCAGCTCAATACTGGAGGCCAACTCTGGGGCCAACGTCCTGACTTTC.

The V gene is TRBV4-3, the J gene TRBJ2-1; 9 bases are a match to TRBD2. The germline V gene has CDR1 LGHNA and CDR2 YSLEER. The junction had 5 bases not matched to a gene; V was cut back by 3 bases and J by 5 bases. The CDR3 consists of 15 residues. The CDR3 nucleotides are TGCGCCAGCAGCCATCAAGCGGGGGGTCACAATGAGCAGTTCTTC. Its protein is CASSHQAGGHNEQFF.

This clone was picked up one time. The CDR3 here is CASSQGANNQPQHF. The CDR3 DNA reads TGTGCCAGCTCACAGGGGGCGAACAATCAGCCCCAGCATTTT. V usage is TRBV19 and J usage is TRBJ1-5, with TRBD1 matching 9 bases. Trimming at V came to 9 bases and at J to 3 bases, leaving 6 bases not matched to a gene. CDR3 size: 14 residues. Germline CDR1 LNHDA, CDR2 SQIVND (reference sequence).

The chain's CDR3 is CASSLDSNTEAFF. The CDR3 DNA reads TGTGCCAGCAGTTTGGACAGCAACACTGAAGCTTTCTTT. J is TRBJ1-1 and V is TRBV7-2, with D perhaps TRBD1 (6 bases). Germline values: CDR1 SGHTA, CDR2 FQGNSA. Trimming removed 6 bases from V and 2 bases from J, with 10 bases in between. CDR3 length equals 13 residues.

The J gene is TRBJ1-1, the V gene TRBV20-1; maybe TRBD1 (5 bases). CDR1 and CDR2 (germline): DFQATT, SNEGSKA (reference sequence). Trimming removed 3 bases at V and 7 bases at J, with 9 bases between. The CDR3 extends over 11 amino acids. CDR3 nucleotide sequence: TGCAGTGCTAGGCGGGGGGTTGAAGCTTTCTTT. Its protein product is CSARRGVEAFF.

The chain has TRBV12-5 and TRBJ2-2; possible D gene TRBD2, 6 bases. In germline, CDR1 is LGHNT, CDR2 FRNRAP. V lost 1 base and J 5 bases, leaving 8 bases between the germline ends. The length of the CDR3 is 14 residues. The CDR3 here is CASGLERVTGELFF. DNA for the CDR3: TGTGCTAGTGGTTTGGAGCGGGTTACCGGGGAGCTGTTTTTT.

The chain joins TRBV28 to TRBJ1-2; 8 bases fit TRBD1. Germline V lookup: CDR1 MDHEN, CDR2 SYDVKM. V lost 8 bases to trimming and J lost 2 bases; unmatched junction nucleotides: 4. The CDR3 loop spans 13 amino acids. CDR3 coding DNA: TGTGCCAGCTTTTACAGGGGGAACTATGGCTACACCTTC. Translation gives CASFYRGNYGYTF.

The chain links TRBV6-6 to TRBJ1-1; the D gene is possibly TRBD1 (5 bases). The CDR3 sequence is 12 residues long. V dropped 2 bases and J dropped 7 bases, with 8 bases sitting between them. Germline lookup yields CDR1 MNHNY and CDR2 SVGAGI (reference sequence). The CDR3 nucleotides are TGTGCCAGCAGTTACCTCAGGGTTGAAGCTTTCTTT. It codes for CASSYLRVEAFF.

This chain links TRBV4-1 with TRBJ2-3, with TRBD2 matching over 14 bases. Trimming removed 0 bases from V and 0 bases from J; junction bases left unmatched: 5. The germline V gene has CDR1 MGHRA and CDR2 YSYEKL. The CDR3 extends over 19 amino acids. The CDR3 sequence is CASSQDPRTSGGSTDTQYF. Here the CDR3 DNA reads TGCGCCAGCAGCCAAGACCCCCGGACTAGCGGGGGGAGCACAGATACGCAGTATTTT.

This chain connects TRBV5-6 to TRBJ2-3; D unresolved. V lost 1 base, J lost 2 bases, and 11 bases lay in between. CDR3 length equals 15 residues. Germline V gene data show CDR1 as SGHDT and CDR2 as YYEEEE. DNA of the CDR3: TGTGCCAGCAGCTTGCGGCAGACTTACACAGATACGCAGTATTTT. This translates into CASSLRQTYTDTQYF.

The V gene is TRBV6-2 or TRBV6-3, the J gene TRBJ1-5; D may be TRBD1 (5 bases). The V gene's germline CDR1 is MNHEY and CDR2 SVGEGT. V was cut by 6 bases and J by 5 bases, with 14 bases left in between. CDR3 size: 14 residues. This chain's CDR3 is CASSGGSLDQPQHF. In DNA form, the CDR3 reads TGTGCCAGCAGCGGGGGGAGCCTGGATCAGCCCCAGCATTTT.

This clone is a singleton in its sample. The chain carries TRBV19 and TRBJ1-6, with D hard to call. The CDR3 is made up of 13 amino acids. V was clipped by 5 bases and J by 9 bases, with 11 bases between them. Germline CDR1 is LNHDA and CDR2 is SQIVND (reference sequence). The CDR3 DNA reads as TGTGCCAGTAGTTATAGGGAGGGTTCACCCCTCCACTTT. Translated: CASSYREGSPLHF.

V usage is TRBV3-1 (or the pseudogene TRBV3-2) and J usage is TRBJ2-1; TRBD2 matches 11 bases. The length of the CDR3 is 17 residues. The ends lost 0 bases at V and 6 bases at J; junction bases unmatched: 7. The germline V gene encodes CDR1 LGHDT and CDR2 YNNKEL (reference sequence). The CDR3 nucleotides are TGTGCCAGCAGCCAAGAAATGACTAGCGGGGCGTCCAATGAGCAGTTCTTC. Translating gives CASSQEMTSGASNEQFF.

This clone was seen only once. This chain connects TRBV5-1 to TRBJ1-6; the D is unclear. CDR1 and CDR2 (germline): SGHRS, YFSETQ. V was clipped by 2 bases and J by 15 bases, with 15 bases between them. This CDR3 is built from 13 residues. CDR3 bases: TGCGCCAGCAGCTTCGACGGTCGAGGGCACCTCCACTTT. Translation: CASSFDGRGHLHF.